The next 4 T cell receptor beta chains were all read from a single sample in a study of control samples from healthy donors and cancer patients. Sequencing used immunoSEQ multiplex PCR; TCRdb keeps in-frame clones, though not all of them. The sample includes approximately 90,000 clones, around 89% of them seen just once. Specimen: blood. The receptor set was obtained from a woman in her 70s in good health.

The genes are TRBV28 and TRBJ2-7; tentatively, D is TRBD1 or TRBD2 (6 bases each). Deletions cut 4 bases from V and 5 bases from J, with 15 bases between. The CDR3 is 14 amino acids. The germline V gene has CDR1 MDHEN and CDR2 SYDVKM. The CDR3 sequence: CASSSGGAVHEQYF. The CDR3 DNA is TGTGCCAGCAGTTCCGGGGGCGCGGTCCACGAGCAGTACTTC.

This chain joins TRBV15 and TRBJ1-4; 7 nucleotides match TRBD1. Per the germline V gene, CDR1 is LNHNV and CDR2 is YYDKDF (reference sequence). Germline trimming cut 8 bases from V and 8 bases from J; bases unmatched to any gene: 8. The CDR3 spans 13 residues. The CDR3 here is CATLRGLGEKLFF. CDR3 in DNA: TGTGCCACCTTGAGGGGGCTCGGGGAAAAACTGTTTTTT.

The V call is TRBV7-9, the J call TRBJ1-6, with D hard to call. V lost 0 bases to trimming and J lost 9 bases, with 6 bases between them. This CDR3 has 13 amino acids. Germline values: CDR1 SEHNR, CDR2 FQNEAQ (reference sequence). CDR3 protein: CASSLAQISPLHF. The CDR3 bases are TGTGCCAGCAGCTTAGCCCAAATTTCACCCCTCCACTTT.

The rearrangement joins TRBV19 to TRBJ1-1; D may be TRBD1 (6 bases). Germline V gene data show CDR1 as LNHDA and CDR2 as SQIVND (reference sequence). V was clipped by 5 bases and J by 1 base, with 17 bases between them. This CDR3 has 16 amino acids. CDR3 DNA: TGTGCCAGTAGTGCGGACAGCCGAATAGAGAACACTGAAGCTTTCTTT. The encoded protein is CASSADSRIENTEAFF.